Sequencing of this T cell receptor beta chain was carried out in a study of response to subunit inactivated influenza vaccine (dated by TCRdb to the late 2010s). Regarding the study in general: The study used deep quantitative T cell receptor repertoire profiling to track responses to a trivalent subunit inactivated influenza vaccine.

This clonotype was seen many times. It lacks a known antigen. No much larger clonotype is one base removed from it; base qualities were not supplied. Library method: RT-PCR. Sequencing was performed on an Illumina HiSeq 2500. TCRdb took the public reads, trimmed them with fastp at Q25, ran MiXCR for clone calling and kept in-frame beta chains. Identical CDR3 proteins give one entry, which carries the most common genes and DNA. For this sample there are roughly 700,000 distinct CDR3 sequences; about 15% appear just once. Clones ranked in the top ten supply 5.5% to 7% of the sample. The paper's findings and limits, for the study overall: The authors suggested that each seasonal influenza vaccination may recruit only a limited number of new T cells.

The germline V gene supplies CDR1 LGHNA and CDR2 YSLEER. Trimming costs V 1 base and J 7 bases, and their ends lie 14 bases apart. From the cysteine through the phenylalanine, the CDR3 covers 15 amino acids. This entry keeps only the CDR3 DNA: 45 bases, framed from base 1. The chain was built from TRBV4-3 and TRBJ2-1; possibly the D gene is TRBD2, per 6 matching bases. The receptor's source is a man over 45 who received an inactivated influenza vaccine. Donor details come from another sample of the same person, matched by shared clones. This specimen consisted of PBMCs from blood, obtained about 14 days before vaccination. CDR3 sequence: CASSQGTRGGNEQFF. The DNA sequence is TGCGCCAGCAGCCAAGGGACAAGGGGAGGTAATGAGCAGTTCTTC.